This TCR beta chain comes out of a study of blood T cell repertoires in COVID-19. Study-wide background: Acute and convalescent COVID-19 samples came from the United States, Italy and Spain.

Seattle's cohort entered during active infection and was followed longitudinally. Germline loops: CDR1 MNHEY, CDR2 SMNVEV (reference sequence). This CDR3 spans 18 amino acids. Trimming at V came to 1 base and at J to 2 bases, leaving 12 bases not matched to a gene. Sequencing used immunoSEQ multiplex PCR; TCRdb keeps in-frame clones, though not all of them. The sample includes 150,000 to 200,000 clones, about 85% of them seen just once. V and J are TRBV27 and TRBJ2-3; 7 positions agree with TRBD2. Source material: peripheral blood. The clonotype was recovered from a woman in her 70s with COVID-19, enrolled during active disease. The CDR3 DNA is TGTGCCAGCAGTTTATTTAAGTCAGGCGGGGGACCCACAGATACGCAGTATTTT. It specifies CASSLFKSGGGPTDTQYF.